This is a list of T cell receptor beta chains from one sample in a study of human T cells and chemical hapten exposure. MiXCR, applied by TCRdb to the RACE reads, yields one record per CDR3 protein. Among about 34,000 distinct CDR3 sequences listed, 5.5% to 8% were seen once. This sample comprised whole blood, obtained in connection with sensitization to the hapten diphenylcyclopropenone (DPC). The receptor set was obtained from a woman under 40 with alopecia areata. Some clones in this sample may be carry-over from other donors' samples. The CDR3 runs from the conserved cysteine through the conserved F or W. A D gene is named only where the DNA matches it firmly. Not every row has a clone size; where given, it reads once, few, many or a size class.

abundance	v_gene	j_gene	d_gene	CDR3nt	CDR3aa
many	TRBV12-3/TRBV12-4	TRBJ1-5	NA	TGTGCCAGCAGCAATGGGGCAGAATATCAGCCCCAGCATTTT	CASSNGAEYQPQHF
few	TRBV6-5	TRBJ2-1	NA	TGTGCCAGCAGTAACAGGGTAGGAATTGGGAATGAGCAGTTCTTC	CASSNRVGIGNEQFF
few	TRBV11-2	TRBJ2-3	NA	TGTGCCAGCAGCTTAGTGCTGGATCCCACAGATACGCAGTATTTT	CASSLVLDPTDTQYF
medium-sized	TRBV12-3/TRBV12-4	TRBJ2-7	TRBD2	TGTGCCAGCAGCCCTGACGGGAGGCTGTACTTC	CASSPDGRLYF
NA	TRBV6-6	TRBJ1-1	NA	TGTGCCAGCAGTTACTGGCAACCGAACACTGAAGCTTTCTTT	CASSYWQPNTEAFF
many	TRBV5-5	TRBJ2-7	NA	TGTGCCAGCAGCTTGAGTATTGATGGGGGGGCCACCTCCTACGAGCAGTACTTC	CASSLSIDGGATSYEQYF
few	TRBV6-5	TRBJ2-3	NA	TGTGCCAGCAGTTACTCAGGTGGGGGGAGAAATACGCAGTATTTT	CASSYSGGGRNTQYF
many	TRBV4-3	TRBJ2-3	NA	TGCGCCAGCAGCCAAGATCAGGGCAACACAGATACGCAGTATTTT	CASSQDQGNTDTQYF
many	TRBV2	TRBJ1-2	TRBD1	TGTGCCAGCAGACAGGGGGCGGACTATGGCTACACCTTC	CASRQGADYGYTF
NA	TRBV19	TRBJ1-2	TRBD1	TGTGCCAGTCGACAGGGGGCGGATGATGGCTACACCTTC	CASRQGADDGYTF
medium-sized	TRBV6-4	TRBJ2-2	TRBD1	TGTGCCAGCAGAAACGACAGGGGGCAGGACACCGGGGAGCTGTTTTTT	CASRNDRGQDTGELFF
few	TRBV5-4	TRBJ2-6	NA	TGTGCCAGCAGCTTGCCAGGGTCTGGGGCCAACGTCCTGACTTTC	CASSLPGSGANVLTF
NA	TRBV3-1	TRBJ2-3	NA	TGTGCCAGCAGCCCCGAGGGAACGTCAACAGATACGCAGTATTTT	CASSPEGTSTDTQYF
few	TRBV5-4	TRBJ1-1	NA	TGTGCCAGCAGCTTGGCCAGGGAGAACACTGAAGCTTTCTTT	CASSLARENTEAFF
many	TRBV5-6	TRBJ2-1	NA	TGTGCCAGCAGCGAGGACTTTTACAATGAGCAGTTCTTC	CASSEDFYNEQFF
medium-sized	TRBV5-1	TRBJ2-4	NA	TGCGCCAGCAGCCCAAGCAAGGGAAACATTCAGTACTTC	CASSPSKGNIQYF
few	TRBV19	TRBJ1-5	NA	TGTGCCAGTAGTTCCCAGGATAGCAATCAGCCCCAGCATTTT	CASSSQDSNQPQHF
NA	TRBV28	TRBJ2-7	NA	TGTGCCAGCAGTTTCCGGCAGGGCCTGGTCGAGCAGTACTTC	CASSFRQGLVEQYF
few	TRBV4-3	TRBJ1-1	NA	TGCGCCAGCAGCCAAGATGGTCGGGGCACTGAAGCTTTCTTT	CASSQDGRGTEAFF
many	TRBV29-1	TRBJ2-1	NA	TGCAGCGGTGGGGGGGGCGGCAATGAGCAGTTCTTC	CSGGGGGNEQFF
many	TRBV12-3/TRBV12-4	TRBJ1-3	NA	TGTGCCAGCAGTTTTCCTACAATCTCTGGAAACACCATATATTTT	CASSFPTISGNTIYF
NA	TRBV20-1	TRBJ2-3	NA	TGCAGTGCTGGATCCTTTGCGGGGACAGATACGCAGTATTTT	CSAGSFAGTDTQYF
many	TRBV18	TRBJ1-5	TRBD1	TGTGCCAGCTCACCCAAACAGGGGGGTAGCAATCAGCCCCAGCATTTT	CASSPKQGGSNQPQHF
many	TRBV12-3/TRBV12-4	TRBJ1-5	NA	TGTGCCAGCAGTTTTAAACCTCTGGAAAGGGGTGCCCTCCTCTGCAATCAGCCCCAGCATTTT	CASSFKPLERGALLCNQPQHF
many	TRBV7-9	TRBJ1-2	NA	TGTGCCACCACCCCCCAGGGTTACTATGGCTACACCTTC	CATTPQGYYGYTF
few	TRBV12-3/TRBV12-4	TRBJ2-7	TRBD1	TGTGCCAGCAGTTGGGACAGGGATGGAGAGCAGTACTTC	CASSWDRDGEQYF
NA	TRBV4-3	TRBJ1-3	NA	TGCGCCAGCAGCCAAGATCTGACAGGCTCTGGAAACACCATATATTTT	CASSQDLTGSGNTIYF
many	TRBV4-3	TRBJ2-3	TRBD2	TGCGCCAGCAGACAAGATTCGGGACTAGTCCCCTATACGCAGTATTTT	CASRQDSGLVPYTQYF
NA	TRBV29-1	TRBJ2-1	TRBD1	TGCAGCGTTGTGCCCCCGGGACAGGGCTCCTACAATGAGCAGTTCTTC	CSVVPPGQGSYNEQFF
many	TRBV12-3/TRBV12-4	TRBJ2-3	TRBD2	TGTGCCAGCAGAGTGCGGCTAGCGGGCACAGATACGCAGTATTTT	CASRVRLAGTDTQYF
many	TRBV20-1	TRBJ2-3	NA	TGCAGTGCTAGAGTGATACTAGCAGCTGGTCCCGATACGCAGTATTTT	CSARVILAAGPDTQYF
many	TRBV20-1	TRBJ2-1	TRBD1	TGCAGTGTCCCGGGACAGATGGGATGGAATGAGCAGTTCTTC	CSVPGQMGWNEQFF
many	TRBV7-2	TRBJ2-5	TRBD1	TGTGCCAGCAGCCGAGCAGGGGGCTTAGAGACCCAGTACTTC	CASSRAGGLETQYF
NA	TRBV2	TRBJ1-5	NA	TGTGCCAGCAGTGAAGCAGGGGCAGGGGTCAGCAATCAGCCCCAGCATTTT	CASSEAGAGVSNQPQHF
NA	TRBV7-3	TRBJ2-1	TRBD2	TGTGCCAGCAGCTATATAGCGGGGGATACGAATGAGCAGTTCTTC	CASSYIAGDTNEQFF
few	TRBV29-1	TRBJ2-5	NA	TGCAGCGTTTTGACAGGGAGGGAGACCCAGTACTTC	CSVLTGRETQYF
many	TRBV28	TRBJ2-2	NA	TGTGCCAGCAGTTTAGCTAGCGCCTCCGGGGAGCTGTTTTTT	CASSLASASGELFF
few	TRBV25-1	TRBJ1-2	NA	TGTGCCAGCAGTGAATATTTTAGGGGAAATCATGGCTACACCTTC	CASSEYFRGNHGYTF
NA	TRBV20-1	TRBJ2-1	TRBD2	TGCAGTGCTAGTCCCCCTTTATATAGCGGGGGGGCCAGGTATGAGCAGTTCTTC	CSASPPLYSGGARYEQFF
NA	TRBV12-3/TRBV12-4	TRBJ2-7	NA	TGTGCCAGCAGTTCCAGATCCATCAGGGGCAGGAACTCCTACGAGCAGTACTTC	CASSSRSIRGRNSYEQYF
NA	TRBV7-2	TRBJ2-1	NA	TGTGCCAGCAGCCGGCCCTTGCGTGAGCAGTTCTTC	CASSRPLREQFF
many	TRBV3-1	TRBJ2-5	TRBD2	TGTGCCAGCAGCCAGGTGACTAGCGGGGGGGCCGAGACCCAGTACTTC	CASSQVTSGGAETQYF
many	TRBV29-1	TRBJ1-1	NA	TGCAGCGTTGCCCAGATCGAAGCTTTCTTT	CSVAQIEAFF
NA	TRBV28	TRBJ1-5	NA	TGTGCCAGCAGTCCGACGTTGATTAATCAGCCCCAGCATTTT	CASSPTLINQPQHF
many	TRBV12-3/TRBV12-4	TRBJ2-1	TRBD2	TGTGCCAGCAGCCGAGTGGGACTAGCGGGGCGCAATGAGCAGTTCTTC	CASSRVGLAGRNEQFF
NA	TRBV7-2	TRBJ2-5	NA	TGTGCCAGCAGCCCTTTCTACAGGGACCAAGAGACCCAGTACTTC	CASSPFYRDQETQYF
many	TRBV3-1	TRBJ2-6	NA	TGTGCCAGCAGCGAACTAACACCGATCCCCCTCTCTGGGGCCAACGTCCTGACTTTC	CASSELTPIPLSGANVLTF
many	TRBV5-1	TRBJ2-5	NA	TGCGCCAGCAGCTTGGAAGCGGCACGGGAGACCCAGTACTTC	CASSLEAARETQYF
many	TRBV4-2	TRBJ2-1	TRBD2	TGTGCCAGCAGCCAACCGAACCTAGCGGGGGGGGACAATGAGCAGTTCTTC	CASSQPNLAGGDNEQFF
many	TRBV20-1	TRBJ1-4	TRBD1	TGCAGTGCTACGGGACAGGGTACTGGTTCAACTAATGAAAAACTGTTTTTT	CSATGQGTGSTNEKLFF
many	TRBV29-1	TRBJ1-3	NA	TGCAGCGTTGTTCAGGAGACCGGTGGAAACACCATATATTTT	CSVVQETGGNTIYF
medium-sized	TRBV20-1	TRBJ2-7	TRBD1	TGCAGTGCTAGCGGGACAGGGGTTCCCTACGAGCAGTACTTC	CSASGTGVPYEQYF
NA	TRBV7-2	TRBJ1-5	TRBD1	TGTGCCAGCAGCTTATCCGGGACAGGGCAGCCCCAGCATTTT	CASSLSGTGQPQHF
many	TRBV2	TRBJ2-3	NA	TGTGCCAGCAGTCAACGGGACGGTCATTTTACAGATACGCAGTATTTT	CASSQRDGHFTDTQYF
NA	TRBV5-1	TRBJ1-1	NA	TGCGCCAGCAGCTTTAAGAACAGGGACACTGAAGCTTTCTTT	CASSFKNRDTEAFF